These T cell receptor beta chains were read from a single sample in a study of siplizumab effects on memory and regulatory T cells. Using immunoSEQ multiplex PCR, the repertoire was profiled, and TCRdb retains in-frame clones only, with some absent. The table records tens of thousands of clones, roughly 87% of them present only once. The sample comprised naive CD8+ T cells sorted from blood. All receptors come from a human donor in good health. Each CDR3 is given with its conserved first and last residue. A D gene is named only where the DNA matches it firmly. The size of a clone is reported for some rows only, either as once, few or many, or as a class for expanded clones.

size,J,V,D,length,DNA,CDR3
few,TRBJ1-5,TRBV5-1,TRBD1,15,TGCGCCAGCAGCGAGACAGGGGGCAACAATCAGCCCCAGCATTTT,CASSETGGNNQPQHF
-,TRBJ2-5,TRBV5-1,TRBD1,17,TGCGCCAGCAGCTGGGGGATTGACAGGGGAGGATTGGAGACCCAGTACTTC,CASSWGIDRGGLETQYF
-,TRBJ2-2,TRBV9,TRBD2,15,TGTGCCAGCAGCGATAGCGGGAGTTACACCGGGGAGCTGTTTTTT,CASSDSGSYTGELFF
few,TRBJ2-7,TRBV7-2,TRBD2,14,TGTGCCAGCACCCTCGGGACTAGCGGCTACGAGCAGTACTTC,CASTLGTSGYEQYF
-,TRBJ1-5,TRBV11-2,TRBD1,13,TGTGCCACCGGACAGGGACCCAATCAGCCCCAGCATTTT,CATGQGPNQPQHF
-,TRBJ1-1,TRBV9,-,13,TGTGCCAGCAGCGTATCCCCGAACACTGAAGCTTTCTTT,CASSVSPNTEAFF
-,TRBJ2-2,TRBV2,-,15,TGTGCCAGCAGCCTGGGAGGAGGTGGTACCGGGGAGCTGTTTTTT,CASSLGGGGTGELFF
-,TRBJ2-1,TRBV7-9,TRBD1,15,TGTGCCAGCAGCCCGGCCGGGACAGGGTACAATGAGCAGTTCTTC,CASSPAGTGYNEQFF
-,TRBJ2-1,TRBV27,-,15,TGTGCCAGCAGCCTGACAGTGAGCTCCTACAATGAGCAGTTCTTC,CASSLTVSSYNEQFF
-,TRBJ2-1,TRBV6-5,-,16,TGTGCCAGCAGTTACTCTCGGTCGGGTCGTTCGGGTGAGCAGTTCTTC,CASSYSRSGRSGEQFF
-,TRBJ1-2,TRBV19,-,13,TGTGCCAGTAGTATATCCTTACAGGATTACTACACCTTC,CASSISLQDYYTF
once,TRBJ2-3,TRBV2,-,15,TGTGCCAGCCACGGAGAGGCGGGGTTCACAGATACGCAGTATTTT,CASHGEAGFTDTQYF
-,TRBJ2-7,TRBV27,-,14,TGTGCCAGCAGTCCATTGGGACCGATATACGAGCAGTACTTC,CASSPLGPIYEQYF
-,TRBJ1-1,TRBV27,-,13,TGTGCCACCTCGCCAAGAGCATCCACTGAAGCTTTCTTT,CATSPRASTEAFF
-,TRBJ2-7,TRBV5-6,-,15,TGTGCCAGCAGCATAGCACAGAAGAGCTCCTACGAGCAGTACTTC,CASSIAQKSSYEQYF
-,TRBJ1-2,TRBV7-8,-,16,TGTGCCAGCAGCGTAACGGGGACATACCTCAACTATGGCTACACCTTC,CASSVTGTYLNYGYTF
-,TRBJ1-5,TRBV7-8,-,17,TGTGCCAGCAGCGACGGCGATACAGGGTTAAACAATCAGCCCCAGCATTTT,CASSDGDTGLNNQPQHF